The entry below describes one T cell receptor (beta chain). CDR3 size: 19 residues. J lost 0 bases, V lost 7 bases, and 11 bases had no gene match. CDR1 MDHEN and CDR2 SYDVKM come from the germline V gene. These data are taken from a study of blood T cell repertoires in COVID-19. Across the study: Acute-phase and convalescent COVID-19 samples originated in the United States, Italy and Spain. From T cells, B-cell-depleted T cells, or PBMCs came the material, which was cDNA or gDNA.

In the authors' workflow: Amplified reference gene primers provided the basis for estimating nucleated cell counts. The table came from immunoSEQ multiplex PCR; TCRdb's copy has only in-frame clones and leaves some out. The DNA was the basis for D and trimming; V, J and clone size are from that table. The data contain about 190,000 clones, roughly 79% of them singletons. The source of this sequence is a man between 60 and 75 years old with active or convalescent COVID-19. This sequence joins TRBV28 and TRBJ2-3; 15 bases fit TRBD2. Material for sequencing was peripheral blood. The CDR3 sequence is CASTPGGLAGGPSTDTQYF. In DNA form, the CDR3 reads TGTGCCAGCACCCCTGGCGGACTAGCGGGAGGGCCTAGCACAGATACGCAGTATTTT.